The rows below give T cell receptor beta chains drawn from one sample of a study of technical replicates of blood from a few donors. This table comes from immunoSEQ multiplex PCR, and its TCRdb copy is limited to in-frame clones, with some not included. The sample lists under 85,000 clones, about 96% occurring once. Sequencing input: T cells isolated from PBMCs. These receptors all stem from a human donor in good health. Both conserved end residues are part of each CDR3. D genes are given only for firm matches. The size field is filled for only some rows; it gives once, few, many or a size class.

D: NA; V: TRBV5-6; size: NA; J: TRBJ1-2; DNA: TGTGCCAGCAGCTCGGGGGCTAACTATGGCTACACCTTC; CDR3: CASSSGANYGYTF
D: NA; V: TRBV5-4; size: NA; J: TRBJ2-5; DNA: TGTGCCAGCAGCTTCGCCGGGCAAGAGACCCAGTACTTC; CDR3: CASSFAGQETQYF
D: NA; V: TRBV6-1; size: once; J: TRBJ1-5; DNA: TGTGCCAGCAGTGAAGCGCCAGGTGGTGGCAATCAGCCCCAGCATTTT; CDR3: CASSEAPGGGNQPQHF
D: TRBD2; V: TRBV14; size: few; J: TRBJ2-1; DNA: TGTGCCAGCAGCCAAGTGTCCGGGAGGGATGAGCAGTTCTTC; CDR3: CASSQVSGRDEQFF
D: NA; V: TRBV5-1; size: NA; J: TRBJ2-2; DNA: TGCGCCAGCAGCTCGACATATACCGGGGAGCTGTTTTTT; CDR3: CASSSTYTGELFF
D: NA; V: TRBV7-9; size: NA; J: TRBJ1-2; DNA: TGTGCCAGCAGCTTGAGTTCCCACTATGGCTACACCTTC; CDR3: CASSLSSHYGYTF
D: NA; V: TRBV7-9; size: NA; J: TRBJ1-2; DNA: TGTGCCAGCAGCTTAGAACAGTCCTATGGCTACACCTTC; CDR3: CASSLEQSYGYTF
D: NA; V: TRBV6-1; size: NA; J: TRBJ1-5; DNA: TGTGCCAGCACCCGGGGGGGGGCAGGCAATCAGCCCCAGCATTTT; CDR3: CASTRGGAGNQPQHF
D: NA; V: TRBV13; size: once; J: TRBJ1-5; DNA: TGTGCCAGCAGCCGGGGGGGCCTCGATAGCAATCAGCCCCAGCATTTT; CDR3: CASSRGGLDSNQPQHF
D: TRBD2; V: TRBV5-4; size: NA; J: TRBJ2-7; DNA: TGTGCCAGCAGCGGACCTAGCGGGAGCAGCTCCTACGAGCAGTACTTC; CDR3: CASSGPSGSSSYEQYF
D: NA; V: TRBV7-6; size: NA; J: TRBJ1-1; DNA: TGTGCCAGCAGCTTAGGGGCAGGGGACACTGAAGCTTTCTTT; CDR3: CASSLGAGDTEAFF
D: NA; V: TRBV19; size: NA; J: TRBJ1-1; DNA: TGTGCCAGTAGCCTGAGGGACACTGAAGCTTTCTTT; CDR3: CASSLRDTEAFF
D: TRBD2; V: TRBV18; size: NA; J: TRBJ2-3; DNA: TGTGCCAGCTCACCGTATGGTAGCGGGACTAGCACAGATACGCAGTATTTT; CDR3: CASSPYGSGTSTDTQYF
D: TRBD1; V: TRBV6-1; size: NA; J: TRBJ1-1; DNA: TGTGCCAGCAGCAAACACACAGGGGCAGGGACTGAAGCTTTCTTT; CDR3: CASSKHTGAGTEAFF
D: NA; V: TRBV21-1; size: NA; J: TRBJ2-7; DNA: TGTCGAGGGGGCTACGAGCAGTACTTC; CDR3: CRGGYEQYF
D: TRBD1; V: TRBV7-6; size: once; J: TRBJ1-2; DNA: TGTGCCAGCAGCCGCAGACAGGGAAGGTTAAATAGCGACGGCTACACCTTC; CDR3: CASSRRQGRLNSDGYTF
D: NA; V: TRBV6-6; size: NA; J: TRBJ2-3; DNA: TGTGCCAGCAGCGGGGGAGGTGAGTCGCAGTATTTT; CDR3: CASSGGGESQYF
D: TRBD2; V: TRBV25-1; size: NA; J: TRBJ2-2; DNA: TGTGCCAGCAGTGACCTCGGCGGGGGGGGCGCGAGAGCCGGGGAGCTGTTTTTT; CDR3: CASSDLGGGGARAGELFF
D: NA; V: TRBV5-1; size: few; J: TRBJ1-5; DNA: TGCGCCAGCAGCTTGGGGCAGGGGCCTCATCAGCCCCAGCATTTT; CDR3: CASSLGQGPHQPQHF
D: NA; V: TRBV6-5; size: NA; J: TRBJ1-2; DNA: TGTGCCAGCGGAACAGTCTATGGCTACACCTTC; CDR3: CASGTVYGYTF
D: TRBD2; V: TRBV28; size: NA; J: TRBJ2-7; DNA: TGTGCCAGCAGTTTGGTTTTGCGGCTAGCGGGAGAAGGCTACGAGCAGTACTTC; CDR3: CASSLVLRLAGEGYEQYF
D: NA; V: TRBV19; size: NA; J: TRBJ1-3; DNA: TGTGCCAGTAGTATGGGGCAGCCAAACACCATATATTTT; CDR3: CASSMGQPNTIYF
D: NA; V: TRBV30; size: NA; J: TRBJ2-7; DNA: TGTGCCTGGAGTGATTCGCGGAACGAGCAGTACTTC; CDR3: CAWSDSRNEQYF
D: NA; V: TRBV30; size: NA; J: TRBJ1-2; DNA: TGTGCCTGGAGTGATGGTCGGGGTTATGGCTACACCTTC; CDR3: CAWSDGRGYGYTF
D: NA; V: TRBV4-2; size: once; J: TRBJ2-5; DNA: TGTGCCAGCAGCCAAGAGTCGGGGTTTCGGGCTGAAGAGACCCAGTACTTC; CDR3: CASSQESGFRAEETQYF
D: TRBD1; V: TRBV5-6; size: NA; J: TRBJ1-4; DNA: TGTGCCAGCAGCCCCACAGGGGAGGTAGGGAAAAGTGTTTTT; CDR3: CASSPTGEVGKSVF
D: TRBD1; V: TRBV2; size: once; J: TRBJ2-7; DNA: TGTGCCAGCAGTGAAGAGGGACAGCTCGTCACCTACGAGCAGTACTTC; CDR3: CASSEEGQLVTYEQYF
D: NA; V: TRBV5-6; size: NA; J: TRBJ1-4; DNA: TGTGCCAGCAGCTCCCCCCGGGACACGGGATTCGATGAAAAACTGTTTTTT; CDR3: CASSSPRDTGFDEKLFF
D: TRBD2; V: TRBV6-1; size: NA; J: TRBJ2-7; DNA: TGTGCCAGCACCCTGGGACTAGCGGACTCCTACGAGCAGTACTTC; CDR3: CASTLGLADSYEQYF
D: NA; V: TRBV30; size: NA; J: TRBJ1-2; DNA: TGTGCCTGGAGTGGGAGGGGGGGCACCCCGAGAGGCTACACCTTC; CDR3: CAWSGRGGTPRGYTF
D: NA; V: TRBV2; size: NA; J: TRBJ2-1; DNA: TGTGCCAGCAATGTGGTTAAGGGGCTCCGTCCGGGTGAGCAGTTCTTC; CDR3: CASNVVKGLRPGEQFF
D: NA; V: TRBV18; size: NA; J: TRBJ2-3; DNA: TGTGCCAGCTCCGGGGGTATAGATACGCAGTATTTT; CDR3: CASSGGIDTQYF